These 29 T cell receptor beta chains were sequenced from one sample in a study of blood T cell repertoires in COVID-19. Produced via immunoSEQ multiplex PCR; TCRdb's table is partial and in-frame only. The sample holds hundreds of thousands of clones; over 80% are singletons and the top ten take over 0.2%. Material for sequencing was peripheral blood. Source of these receptors: a woman aged 18 to 35 with acute or convalescent COVID-19.

The CDR3 bases are TGTGCCAGCAGCTTGGAAGGGGCTGTCTATGGCTACACCTTC. Translation gives CASSLEGAVYGYTF. V and J are TRBV5-5 and TRBJ1-2, with a weak D call TRBD1 (5 bases). Germline CDR1 is SGHKS and CDR2 is YYEKEE (reference sequence). The CDR3 totals 14 residues. V dropped 0 bases and J dropped 4 bases, with 10 bases sitting between them.

The chain carries TRBV7-2 and TRBJ2-7, with TRBD2 matching 14 bases. V lost 8 bases, J lost 7 bases, and 13 bases stayed unmatched. Per germline, CDR1 SGHTA and CDR2 FQGNSA. The CDR3 has 16 residues. In DNA form, the CDR3 reads TGTGCCAGCGCGGGACTAGCGGGGGTCTCCCCCTTAGAGCAGTACTTC. Amino acids: CASAGLAGVSPLEQYF.

The gene calls are TRBV3-1 (or the pseudogene TRBV3-2) and TRBJ2-1, with TRBD1 identical over 8 bases. V shed 4 bases and J 4 bases; nucleotides not matched to a gene: 9. There are 16 residues in the CDR3. CDR1 LGHDT and CDR2 YNNKEL come from the germline V gene (reference sequence). The CDR3: CASSRGQGFGYNEQFF. The CDR3 DNA reads TGTGCCAGCAGCCGTGGACAGGGCTTTGGTTACAATGAGCAGTTCTTC.

This chain connects TRBV4-2 to TRBJ1-5; 12 nucleotides match TRBD1. Unmatched junction bases numbered 10, after V lost 3 bases and J lost 4 bases. This CDR3 is built from 18 residues. Per the germline V gene, CDR1 is LGHNA and CDR2 is YNFKEQ. In DNA, the CDR3 is TGTGCCAGCAGCCAGGGGGGACAGGGGGCGATGGGGAATCAGCCCCAGCATTTT. It yields the protein CASSQGGQGAMGNQPQHF.

In regard to this clone: Lacking the conserved final phenylalanine or tryptophan, this CDR3 likely reflects a read error. The limits of the CDR3 on the DNA are not certain, so only TCRdb's listed CDR3 is given. This chain joins TRBV5-1 and TRBJ1-2; the tabulated D call, TRBD1, remains unverified against the DNA. The CDR3 numbers 12 amino acids, ends counted. CDR1 is SGHRS and CDR2 is YFSETQ in the germline V gene. The CDR3 protein is CASSLEWADSSE.

This chain uses TRBV27 with TRBJ1-1; a weak D match, TRBD1 (5 bases). Germline CDR1 is MNHEY and CDR2 is SMNVEV (reference sequence). This CDR3 comprises 13 residues. The V end lost 6 bases, the J end lost 6 bases, and 14 bases lay between the germline ends. Written as DNA, the CDR3 is TGTGCCAGCAGATCGGGGGAGGTGGCTGAAGCTTTCTTT. This gives the protein CASRSGEVAEAFF.

The genes are TRBV5-8 and TRBJ1-2; the D gene is possibly TRBD1 (5 bases). Germline assignment: CDR1 SGHTS and CDR2 YDEGEE. The CDR3 consists of 15 residues. V gave up 2 bases and J gave up 5 bases, with 16 bases separating them. In DNA, the CDR3 is TGTGCCAGCAGCTTAGGGATACAGGATTTGTATGGCTACACCTTC. Protein sequence: CASSLGIQDLYGYTF.

The chain is built from TRBV7-9 and TRBJ2-5, with 14 nucleotides matching TRBD2. V lost 5 bases, J lost 0 bases, and 8 bases stayed unmatched. Germline V gene lookup returns CDR1 SEHNR and CDR2 FQNEAQ (reference sequence). The CDR3 runs to 18 residues. The chain's CDR3 is CASSVGTSGGNHQETQYF. The DNA for the CDR3 is TGTGCCAGCAGCGTCGGGACTAGCGGGGGTAACCACCAAGAGACCCAGTACTTC.

The chain joins TRBV6-5 to TRBJ2-7, with a weak D call TRBD2 (6 bases). CDR3 size: 14 residues. Between the trimmed V and J ends, which lost 4 bases and 6 bases, there was a span of 16 bases. The V gene's germline CDR1 is MNHEY and CDR2 SVGAGI. Written as DNA, the CDR3 is TGTGCCAGCAGTTCCAGGGTCGGGAGCGTCGAGCAGTACTTC. It codes for CASSSRVGSVEQYF.

This chain uses TRBV19 with TRBJ1-5; D might be TRBD1 (6 bases). Trimming cost V 3 bases and J 3 bases, with 15 bases left between them. This CDR3 is 16 amino acids long. The germline V gene has CDR1 LNHDA and CDR2 SQIVND (reference sequence). CDR3 sequence: CASSISQGRFNQPQHF. CDR3 in DNA: TGTGCCAGTAGTATCTCACAGGGCCGATTCAATCAGCCCCAGCATTTT.

The chain uses TRBV25-1 and TRBJ2-7, with 8 bases fitting TRBD1. With 8 bases clipped from V and 1 base from J, the junction kept 1 base outside the gene matches. The CDR3 runs to 12 residues. The germline CDR1 and CDR2 sequences are MGHDK and SYGVNS. In DNA, the CDR3 is TGTGCCAGCGGACAGGGTTCCTACGAGCAGTACTTC. Translating gives CASGQGSYEQYF.

The V and J genes are TRBV4-1 and TRBJ2-7; 7 nucleotides match TRBD2. The CDR3 has 15 residues. V dropped 1 base and J dropped 5; count of bases not matched to a gene: 8. Per germline, CDR1 MGHRA and CDR2 YSYEKL. This CDR3 reads CASSQVQAAGDEQYF. The CDR3 coding sequence is TGCGCCAGCAGCCAAGTGCAGGCGGCGGGGGACGAGCAGTACTTC.

V and J are TRBV2 and TRBJ2-3; 7 nucleotides match TRBD2. The CDR3 extends over 15 amino acids. J was trimmed by 0 bases and V by 9 bases; bases with no gene match: 9. Per germline, CDR1 SNHLY and CDR2 FYNNEI. The DNA for the CDR3 is TGTGCCAGAAGAAGCGGGGTCACTAGCACAGATACGCAGTATTTT. The encoded protein is CARRSGVTSTDTQYF.

The chain combines TRBV5-1 with TRBJ1-1, with 9 bases fitting TRBD1. The germline V gene encodes CDR1 SGHRS and CDR2 YFSETQ. The V gene end was trimmed by 2 bases and the J gene end by 1 base; junction bases not matched to a gene: 3. This CDR3 is 15 amino acids long. The chain's CDR3 is CASSFAGQGNTEAFF. The CDR3 DNA sequence: TGCGCCAGCAGCTTCGCGGGACAGGGGAACACTGAAGCTTTCTTT.

This clone was recorded only once. The CDR3 loop is CASSRGSGTQYF. In nucleotides, the CDR3 is TGTGCCAGCAGCCGCGGGTCAGGTACGCAGTATTTT. This rearrangement joins TRBV6-5 to TRBJ2-3, with a tentative D call TRBD2 (5 bases). The CDR3 covers 12 residues. From germline, CDR1 is MNHEY and CDR2 SVGAGI. Trimming removed 6 bases from V and 8 bases from J, with 12 bases in between.

CDR3 in DNA: TGTGCCAGCAGCCAAGATTTTTGGGGACAGGGAGGTCAGCCCCAGCATTTT. It translates to CASSQDFWGQGGQPQHF. The rearrangement uses TRBV4-2 and TRBJ1-5; 9 nucleotides match TRBD1. The CDR3 is made up of 17 amino acids. CDR1 LGHNA and CDR2 YNFKEQ come from the germline V gene. Trimming took 0 bases from V and 6 from J; bases not matched to a gene: 9.

The chain employs TRBV15 and TRBJ2-2; TRBD1 matches 9 bases. Per the germline V gene, CDR1 is LNHNV and CDR2 is YYDKDF (reference sequence). After removal of 7 bases from V and 2 bases from J, the junction contained 8 bases not matched to a gene. This CDR3 has 16 amino acids. CDR3 in DNA: TGTGCCACCAACCGAGGACAGGGGAAAAACACCGGGGAGCTGTTTTTT. This encodes CATNRGQGKNTGELFF.

The CDR3 nucleotides read TGTGCCAGCACCCTAAGCGGCCCATACAATGAGCAGTTCTTC. Translated, it gives CASTLSGPYNEQFF. This chain uses TRBV28 with TRBJ2-1; tentatively, D is TRBD2 (5 bases). Germline V gene sequence: CDR1 MDHEN, CDR2 SYDVKM. Trimming took 7 bases from V and 4 from J, leaving 14 bases between them. This CDR3 is 14 amino acids long.

The rearrangement links TRBV9 to TRBJ2-5, with 7 bases that match TRBD2. V shed 4 bases, J shed 1 base, and the junction held 4 bases outside the gene matches. CDR1 is SGDLS, CDR2 YYNGEE, per germline. The CDR3 extends over 14 amino acids. The CDR3 spells CASSTPGGQETQYF. CDR3 nucleotide sequence: TGTGCCAGCAGCACCCCGGGGGGCCAAGAGACCCAGTACTTC.

V and J are TRBV6-4 and TRBJ2-1; 11 nucleotides align to TRBD2. The CDR3 runs 15 residues. Germline assignment: CDR1 MRHNA and CDR2 SNTAGT. Trimming took 0 bases from V and 8 from J; bases not matched to a gene: 3. CDR3 bases: TGTGCCAGCAGTGACTCTAGCGGGGGGGCGCATGAGCAGTTCTTC. As protein: CASSDSSGGAHEQFF.

The rearrangement uses TRBV5-1 and TRBJ1-6; D ambiguous. Trimming left V 2 bases short and J 10 bases short, with 13 bases between. The CDR3 contains 14 residues. Germline CDR1 is SGHRS and CDR2 is YFSETQ. The CDR3 reads CASSFPGVGSPLHF. CDR3 DNA: TGCGCCAGCAGCTTCCCCGGGGTTGGGTCACCCCTCCACTTT. Filled out from reference TRBV5-1 and TRBJ1-6, the complete variable domain reads KAGVTQTPRYLIKTRGQQVTLSCSPISGHRSVSWYQQTPGQGLQFLFEYFSETQRNKGNFPGRFSGRQFSNSRSEMNVSTLELGDSALYLCASSFPGVGSPLHFGNGTRLTVT.

The chain couples TRBV21-1 to TRBJ1-1; the table's D call of TRBD1 was not tested on the DNA. TRBV21-1 is classified as a pseudogene. This CDR3 spans 11 amino acids. The CDR3 protein is CAIIKDSEAFF. Here the CDR3 DNA reads TGTGCCATCATCAAGGACAGTGAAGCTTTCTTT.

The chain couples TRBV25-1 to TRBJ1-5; a weak D match, TRBD1 (6 bases). There are 15 residues in the CDR3. Germline CDR1 and CDR2: MGHDK and SYGVNS. The V and J ends lost 3 bases and 6 bases respectively, with 15 bases between them. The CDR3 loop reads CASSEGDILGQPQHF. CDR3 coding DNA: TGTGCCAGCAGTGAGGGGGACATTTTGGGTCAGCCCCAGCATTTT.

The V call is TRBV3-1 (or the pseudogene TRBV3-2), the J call TRBJ1-5; 7 bases agree with TRBD1. The germline gives CDR1 LGHDT, CDR2 YNNKEL (reference sequence). The trim removed 4 bases at V and 3 bases at J, leaving 9 bases unmatched. The CDR3 spans 16 residues. CDR3 sequence (DNA): TGTGCCAGCAGCCCTTCGACGGACAGGCCCAATCAGCCCCAGCATTTT. Its translation: CASSPSTDRPNQPQHF.

The J gene is TRBJ1-1, the V gene TRBV3-1 (or the pseudogene TRBV3-2), with 9 bases matching TRBD1. The CDR3 runs to 13 residues. The V gene end was trimmed by 5 bases and the J gene end by 11 bases; junction bases not matched to a gene: 9. Per germline, CDR1 LGHDT and CDR2 YNNKEL (reference sequence). CDR3 sequence reads: CASSSDRGNWAFF. DNA of the CDR3: TGTGCCAGCAGCTCGGACAGGGGTAATTGGGCTTTCTTT.

This clone was found once. The rearrangement links TRBV19 to TRBJ1-2; possibly TRBD1 for D (6 bases). Germline V CDR1 and CDR2: LNHDA, SQIVND (reference sequence). V was pared by 7 bases and J by 5 bases, with 23 bases between. The CDR3 has 16 residues. The CDR3 sequence is CASKEVAGDLAYGYTF. CDR3 nucleotides: TGTGCCAGTAAGGAGGTCGCAGGGGATTTGGCGTATGGCTACACCTTC.

J is TRBJ2-7 and V is TRBV18; D uncertain. Germline V CDR1 and CDR2: KGHSH, LQKENI. The CDR3 extends over 12 amino acids. V lost 5 bases and J 0 bases, leaving 5 bases between the germline ends. This CDR3 is CASSGSSYEQYF. The CDR3 region has the DNA TGTGCCAGCTCAGGCAGCTCCTACGAGCAGTACTTC.

This chain joins TRBV30 and TRBJ1-1, with D perhaps TRBD1 (6 bases). The germline V gene has CDR1 GTSNPN and CDR2 SVGIG (reference sequence). Trimming removed 6 bases from V and 11 bases from J, with 16 bases in between. The CDR3 length is 11 residues. CDR3 bases: TGTGCCTGCTTGCCGGGGACAAGGGCTTTCTTT. Its protein is CACLPGTRAFF. Full variable domain (outside the CDR3, taken from reference TRBV30 and TRBJ1-1): SQTIHQWPATLVQPVGSPLSLECTVEGTSNPNLYWYRQAAGRGLQLLFYSVGIGQISSEVPQNLSASRPQDRQFILSSKKLLLSDSGFYLCACLPGTRAFFGQGTRLTVV.

The chain recombines TRBV6-5 with TRBJ1-1; 10 bases match TRBD1. The length of the CDR3 is 15 residues. V trimming: 6 bases; J trimming: 3 bases; junction bases outside the gene matches: 7. Germline V gives CDR1 MNHEY, CDR2 SVGAGI. The CDR3 protein is CASREGQGNHTEAFF. The DNA for the CDR3 is TGTGCCAGCAGAGAGGGACAGGGGAATCACACTGAAGCTTTCTTT.